This entry lists 22 T cell receptor beta chains sequenced from one sample in a study of Ad26.COV2.S vaccination and SARS-CoV-2 variants. This table comes from immunoSEQ multiplex PCR, and its TCRdb copy is limited to in-frame clones, with some not included. The data show about 460,000 clones, 80% to 90% seen once. Treatment specified: over 15 received Ad26.COV2.S at low or high dose, single or two shots; roughly five received placebo; per-sample allocation not given. Vaccine and placebo recipients were sampled on day 63 after the first injection. The sample in question was peripheral blood, obtained in a trial of Ad26.COV2.S vaccine versus placebo. The origin of the receptors is a person aged 18-60 years who received the Ad26.COV2.S COVID-19 vaccine or a placebo.

The chain employs TRBV19 and TRBJ2-1, with unresolved D. Deletions cut 4 bases from V and 9 bases from J, with 7 bases between. The length of the CDR3 is 11 residues. Germline V gene sequence: CDR1 LNHDA, CDR2 SQIVND (reference sequence). CDR3 DNA: TGTGCCAGTAGTAGTCGGCTTGAGCAGTTCTTC. Translating it yields CASSSRLEQFF.

This chain's CDR3 is CATSRDRSLGSNEQFF. In DNA, the CDR3 is TGTGCCACCAGCAGAGATCGATCCCTCGGCTCCAATGAGCAGTTCTTC. This chain joins TRBV15 and TRBJ2-1; no reliable D call. This CDR3 is 16 amino acids long. Germline assignment: CDR1 LNHNV and CDR2 YYDKDF (reference sequence). V was shortened by 0 bases and J by 6 bases, with 15 bases between the two germline ends. Together with reference TRBV15 and TRBJ2-1, the CDR3 gives the full variable domain: DAMVIQNPRYQVTQFGKPVTLSCSQTLNHNVMYWYQQKSSQAPKLLFHYYDKDFNNEADTPDNFQSRRPNTSFCFLDIRSPGLGDTAMYLCATSRDRSLGSNEQFFGPGTRLTVL.

The V and J genes are TRBV18 and TRBJ1-4; 9 bases align to TRBD1. The CDR3 spans 16 residues. Trimming took 0 bases from V and 8 from J; bases not matched to a gene: 7. Germline V lookup: CDR1 KGHSH, CDR2 LQKENI. CDR3: CASSPPTGGSVEKLFF. DNA for the CDR3: TGTGCCAGCTCACCACCGACAGGGGGTTCGGTCGAAAAACTGTTTTTT.

V and J are TRBV28 and TRBJ2-7; D remains ambiguous. Trimming left V 3 bases short and J 6 bases short, with 9 bases between. Looked up from germline, CDR1 is MDHEN and CDR2 is SYDVKM. The CDR3 is 12 amino acids. DNA of the CDR3: TGTGCCAGCAGTTTGCTCTCGCTCGAGCAGTACTTC. This gives the protein CASSLLSLEQYF.

The chain carries TRBV5-4 and TRBJ2-2; D may be TRBD2 (6 bases). V dropped 0 bases and J dropped 1 base, with 13 bases sitting between them. Germline-derived CDR1 and CDR2 are SGHNT and YYREEE (reference sequence). CDR3 length: 17 residues. For the CDR3, the DNA is TGTGCCAGCAGCTTGGGTGGGGGGTCCCGGAACACCGGGGAGCTGTTTTTT. As protein: CASSLGGGSRNTGELFF.

The V gene is TRBV9, the J gene TRBJ1-2; TRBD1 matches 8 bases. The CDR3 is made up of 14 amino acids. V shed 3 bases, J shed 8 bases, and the junction held 9 bases outside the gene matches. Germline V gives CDR1 SGDLS, CDR2 YYNGEE. CDR3 DNA: TGTGCCAGCAGCGGAGACAGGGGCGCCGACGGCTACACCTTC. As protein: CASSGDRGADGYTF.

This clone was seen once. The V call is TRBV28, the J call TRBJ2-2, with D perhaps TRBD1 (6 bases). The length of the CDR3 is 16 residues. Germline values: CDR1 MDHEN, CDR2 SYDVKM. V was pared by 5 bases and J by 7 bases, with 20 bases between. CDR3 nucleotide sequence: TGTGCCAGCAGTCTCCAAAACGCACAGGGCCGCGGGGAGCTGTTTTTT. Translated: CASSLQNAQGRGELFF.

The rearrangement joins TRBV6-5 to TRBJ1-1; TRBD1 is a possible D gene (5 bases). V shed 6 bases and J shed 0 bases, with 8 bases lying between them. This CDR3 is 13 amino acids long. Germline V gene data show CDR1 as MNHEY and CDR2 as SVGAGI. The CDR3 DNA is TGTGCCAGCAGCTCGACAGTGAACACTGAAGCTTTCTTT. Translated, it gives CASSSTVNTEAFF.

J is TRBJ2-1 and V is TRBV7-9; D may correspond to TRBD1 or TRBD2 (5 bases each). Germline CDR1 is SEHNR and CDR2 is FQNEAQ (reference sequence). The CDR3 length is 15 residues. V lost 5 bases to trimming and J lost 3 bases, with 14 bases between them. The CDR3 DNA sequence: TGTGCCAGCAGCCCCAAGGGGAGACTCTACAATGAGCAGTTCTTC. It translates to CASSPKGRLYNEQFF.

This clone was seen only once. The chain carries TRBV6-6 and TRBJ1-6; D remains unclear. This CDR3 contains 12 residues. V was clipped by 2 bases and J by 13 bases, with 9 bases between them. CDR1 and CDR2 (germline): MNHNY, SVGAGI (reference sequence). CDR3 coding DNA: TGTGCCAGCAGTTACGAGTCTGCCCCCCTCCACTTT. This translates into CASSYESAPLHF.

This clone was recorded only once. J is TRBJ1-1 and V is TRBV3-1 (or the pseudogene TRBV3-2); D possibly corresponds to TRBD1 (6 bases). Germline loops: CDR1 LGHDT, CDR2 YNNKEL (reference sequence). CDR3 size: 18 residues. Between the trimmed V and J ends, which lost 0 bases and 8 bases, there was a span of 25 bases. Written as DNA, the CDR3 is TGTGCCAGCAGCCAAGATCCGCTACGGGGCAGAGGGGGTGGAGAAGCTTTCTTT. It is translated as CASSQDPLRGRGGGEAFF.

CDR3 nucleotides: TGTGCCAGCAGCTTGGGCAGGGGAGTAGACTATGGCTACACCTTC. Amino acid sequence: CASSLGRGVDYGYTF. The chain uses TRBV5-4 and TRBJ1-2, with a possible D match to TRBD1 (6 bases). CDR1 and CDR2 (germline): SGHNT, YYREEE (reference sequence). The CDR3 loop spans 15 amino acids. Trimming took 0 bases from V and 3 from J, leaving 12 bases between them.

The chain joins TRBV19 to TRBJ1-5; the D is unclear. V was shortened by 1 base and J by 3 bases, with 10 bases between the two germline ends. The V gene's germline CDR1 is LNHDA and CDR2 SQIVND (reference sequence). The CDR3 sequence is 15 residues long. The CDR3 is CASSIAGWANQPQHF. The CDR3 DNA reads as TGTGCCAGTAGTATAGCGGGGTGGGCCAATCAGCCCCAGCATTTT. The full variable domain, in which reference TRBV19 and TRBJ1-5 provide the parts outside the CDR3, is DGGITQSPKYLFRKEGQNVTLSCEQNLNHDAMYWYRQDPGQGLRLIYYSQIVNDFQKGDIAEGYSVSREKKESFPLTVTSAQKNPTAFYLCASSIAGWANQPQHFGDGTRLSIL.

The genes are TRBV7-2 and TRBJ1-4; maybe TRBD1 (6 bases). Germline V lookup: CDR1 SGHTA, CDR2 FQGNSA. Trimming cost V 1 base and J 2 bases, with 8 bases left between them. The CDR3 contains 15 residues. CDR3 protein: CASSLDRVTNEKLFF. The CDR3 bases are TGTGCCAGCAGCTTAGACAGGGTCACTAATGAAAAACTGTTTTTT.

V gene TRBV13 combines with J gene TRBJ2-5; TRBD2 aligns across 14 bases. Per the germline V gene, CDR1 is PRHDT and CDR2 is FYEKMQ (reference sequence). With 5 bases clipped from V and 1 base from J, the junction kept 6 bases outside the gene matches. The CDR3 is made up of 17 amino acids. In nucleotides, the CDR3 is TGTGCCAGCAGCCTTGAGGGGACTAGCGGGAGCCAAGAGACCCAGTACTTC. Amino acid sequence: CASSLEGTSGSQETQYF.

This clone came up once. The chain couples TRBV24-1 to TRBJ2-1; D may be TRBD2 (6 bases). CDR1 is KGHDR, CDR2 SFDVKD, per germline. The CDR3 is 15 amino acids. The V end lost 1 base, the J end lost 0 bases, and 6 bases lay between the germline ends. CDR3 sequence reads: CATSDFGSSYNEQFF. The DNA of the CDR3 is TGTGCCACCAGTGATTTCGGGAGCTCCTACAATGAGCAGTTCTTC.

The chain couples TRBV5-1 to TRBJ2-7; D tentatively fits TRBD1 or TRBD2 (5 bases each). Trimming shortened V by 5 bases and J by 3 bases, and 12 bases separated the two germline ends. Germline loops: CDR1 SGHRS, CDR2 YFSETQ. There are 13 residues in the CDR3. CDR3 sequence (DNA): TGCGCCAGCAGTCGGGACGGAATCTACGAGCAGTACTTC. Translated: CASSRDGIYEQYF.

V is TRBV3-1 (or the pseudogene TRBV3-2) and J is TRBJ2-7; D not resolved. Trimming pared 1 base from V and 7 bases from J, leaving 8 bases between. Germline CDR1 LGHDT, CDR2 YNNKEL (reference sequence). The CDR3 has 12 amino acids. The CDR3 region has the DNA TGTGCCAGCAGCCAAGTGTCATTTGAGCAGTACTTC. It translates to CASSQVSFEQYF.

The chain couples TRBV4-1 to TRBJ1-5; unclear D gene. Germline CDR1 MGHRA, CDR2 YSYEKL. Deletions cut 4 bases from V and 6 bases from J, with 34 bases between. This CDR3 is built from 21 residues. CDR3 in amino acids: CASSLILPRAEGQKRGQPQHF. The CDR3 coding sequence is TGCGCCAGCAGCCTTATCCTTCCGCGGGCAGAGGGTCAAAAACGAGGTCAGCCCCAGCATTTT.

The CDR3 protein is CASRGQSYEQYF. In DNA, the CDR3 is TGTGCCAGCAGAGGACAGTCCTACGAGCAGTACTTC. The J gene is TRBJ2-7, the V gene TRBV28, with a weak D call TRBD1 (6 bases). V was shortened by 6 bases and J by 1 base, with 7 bases between the two germline ends. CDR3 size: 12 residues. Germline lookup yields CDR1 MDHEN and CDR2 SYDVKM.

The J gene is TRBJ1-1, the V gene TRBV11-2; no clear D gene. The CDR3 covers 12 residues. CDR1 and CDR2 from the germline V gene are SGHAT and FQNNGV. The V and J ends lost 11 bases and 0 bases respectively, with 10 bases between them. The CDR3 region has the DNA TGTGCCGACGCTCGGATGAACACTGAAGCTTTCTTT. Translation: CADARMNTEAFF.

This rearrangement joins TRBV5-1 to TRBJ1-2; 10 bases match TRBD1. Germline assignment: CDR1 SGHRS and CDR2 YFSETQ. CDR3 length: 20 amino acids. Unmatched junction bases numbered 16, after V lost 0 bases and J lost 2 bases. The CDR3 DNA reads TGCGCCAGCAGCTTGGCCGTCCCGGGACAGGGGCCCGAAGGAAACTATGGCTACACCTTC. Translating gives CASSLAVPGQGPEGNYGYTF.